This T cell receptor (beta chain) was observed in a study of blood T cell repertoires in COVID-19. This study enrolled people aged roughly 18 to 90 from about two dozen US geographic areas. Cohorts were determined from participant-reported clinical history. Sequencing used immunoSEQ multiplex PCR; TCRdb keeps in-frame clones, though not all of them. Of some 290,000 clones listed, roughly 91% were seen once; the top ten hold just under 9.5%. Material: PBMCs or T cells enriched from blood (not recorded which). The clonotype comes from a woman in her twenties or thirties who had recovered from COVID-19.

CDR3 bases: TGCAGCGTTGTGCCACAGCTCTATGGCTACACCTTC. Protein: CSVVPQLYGYTF. This chain joins TRBV29-1 and TRBJ1-2, with no clear D. V was cut by 4 bases and J by 4 bases, with 10 bases left in between. CDR1 is SQVTM, CDR2 ANQGSEA, per germline. The length of the CDR3 is 12 residues.